This T cell receptor beta chain was identified in a study of neurological immune-mediated disorders. Germline V lookup: CDR1 LNHDA, CDR2 SQIVND (reference sequence). The V and J ends lost 5 bases and 0 bases respectively, with 8 bases between them. The CDR3 extends over 15 amino acids. This clonotype was picked up a small number of times. Its antigen is undetermined. Study results and limitations: The level of TCR clonal expansion was highest in patients with HTLV-1-associated myelopathy and lowest in multiple sclerosis, where it fell below the level seen in healthy controls.

Source material was 2 million unsorted PBMCs, stored at -80 °C in RNAlater. Over 170 million TCR-beta sequences (from 15-18 subjects) were yielded by each sequencing run. Using its own MiXCR run on the 5' RACE reads, TCRdb lists one record per CDR3 protein. The data contain tens of thousands of distinct CDR3 sequences, roughly a quarter of them singletons. This TCR was sampled from a woman between 65 and 79 years old in good health. The sample consisted of PBMCs. The chain carries TRBV19 and TRBJ2-6; D gene ambiguous. This chain's CDR3 is CASSLHSSGANVLTF. In DNA, the CDR3 is TGTGCCAGTAGTCTTCATAGCTCTGGGGCCAACGTCCTGACTTTC.